Each of the 7 T cell receptor beta chains below was sequenced from the same sample in a study of blood T cell repertoires in COVID-19. Repertoires were generated with immunoSEQ multiplex PCR, while TCRdb's copy carries only in-frame clones and drops some. The sample holds approximately 170,000 clones, about 81% seen once. The sequenced sample consisted of peripheral blood. The source of these receptors is a human donor in a cohort sampled during active COVID-19.

This clone was picked up one time. This chain uses TRBV19 with TRBJ2-7, with a possible D match to TRBD2 (5 bases). CDR1 is LNHDA and CDR2 is SQIVND in the germline V gene (reference sequence). This CDR3 contains 13 residues. The V and J ends lost 0 bases and 5 bases respectively, with 8 bases between them. This chain's CDR3 is CASSIDLEDEQYF. In nucleotides, the CDR3 is TGTGCCAGTAGTATAGACTTGGAGGACGAGCAGTACTTC.

This chain joins TRBV20-1 and TRBJ2-5; D might be TRBD2 (6 bases). Germline values: CDR1 DFQATT, CDR2 SNEGSKA (reference sequence). CDR3 length: 14 amino acids. V gave up 3 bases and J gave up 2 bases, with 13 bases separating them. CDR3 bases: TGCAGTGCTAGTCGGCTAGCGATTCAAGAGACCCAGTACTTC. It specifies CSASRLAIQETQYF.

The CDR3 DNA reads as TGTGCCAGCAGTTTACAGGGACTAGCGGGACCACAAGAGACCCAGTACTTC. This encodes CASSLQGLAGPQETQYF. The chain is built from TRBV27 and TRBJ2-5, with 13 bases matching TRBD2. Per germline, CDR1 MNHEY and CDR2 SMNVEV (reference sequence). With V trimmed by 2 bases and J by 2 bases, 5 bases remained unmatched. The CDR3 covers 17 residues.

The chain is built from TRBV21-1 and TRBJ2-4; the D call TRBD1 from the table was never checked on the DNA. TRBV21-1 is a pseudogene. The length of the CDR3 is 16 residues. The CDR3 DNA sequence: TGTGCCAGCAGCTCAAGCCGGAGGACAGCAAAAAACATTCAGTACTTC. It encodes CASSSSRRTAKNIQYF.

V is TRBV6-6 and J is TRBJ1-1, with D possibly being TRBD1 (5 bases). The CDR3 is made up of 14 amino acids. From germline, CDR1 is MNHNY and CDR2 SVGAGI (reference sequence). V shed 8 bases and J shed 8 bases, with 21 bases lying between them. DNA of the CDR3: TGTGCCAGCCGAGGAGGGGAACTTAACGGGGAAGCTTTCTTT. Its protein product is CASRGGELNGEAFF.

This clone was found a few times. The V and J genes are TRBV27 and TRBJ1-4, with D tentatively TRBD1 (6 bases). From germline, CDR1 is MNHEY and CDR2 SMNVEV (reference sequence). The CDR3 has 14 amino acids. Between the trimmed V and J ends, which lost 0 bases and 13 bases, there was a span of 15 bases. Here the CDR3 reads CASSLSGQRFPLFF. CDR3 nucleotide sequence: TGTGCCAGCAGTTTATCTGGACAGCGATTTCCACTGTTTTTT.

The CDR3 loop is CASSPLRQYSNQPQHF. As DNA, the CDR3 is TGTGCCAGCAGCCCACTACGGCAGTATAGCAATCAGCCCCAGCATTTT. V usage is TRBV7-9 and J usage is TRBJ1-5; D is unclear. This CDR3 spans 16 amino acids. The germline V and J ends were trimmed by 5 bases and 0 bases, with 14 bases remaining between them. CDR1 SEHNR and CDR2 FQNEAQ come from the germline V gene (reference sequence).